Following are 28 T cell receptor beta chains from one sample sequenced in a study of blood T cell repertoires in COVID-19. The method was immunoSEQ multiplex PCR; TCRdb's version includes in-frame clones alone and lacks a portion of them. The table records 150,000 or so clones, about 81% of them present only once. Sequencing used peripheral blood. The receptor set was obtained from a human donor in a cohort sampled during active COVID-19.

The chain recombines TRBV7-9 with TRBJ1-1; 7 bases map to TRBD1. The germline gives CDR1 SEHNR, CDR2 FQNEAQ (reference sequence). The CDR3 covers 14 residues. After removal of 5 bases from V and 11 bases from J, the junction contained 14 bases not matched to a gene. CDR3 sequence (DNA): TGTGCCAGCAGCGCCCTAAAGGGGGCCCAGGGTGCTTTCTTT. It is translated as CASSALKGAQGAFF. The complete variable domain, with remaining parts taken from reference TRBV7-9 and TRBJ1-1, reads DTGVSQNPRHKITKRGQNVTFRCDPISEHNRLYWYRQTLGQGPEFLTYFQNEAQLEKSRLLSDRFSAERPKGSFSTLEIQRTEQGDSAMYLCASSALKGAQGAFFGQGTRLTVV.

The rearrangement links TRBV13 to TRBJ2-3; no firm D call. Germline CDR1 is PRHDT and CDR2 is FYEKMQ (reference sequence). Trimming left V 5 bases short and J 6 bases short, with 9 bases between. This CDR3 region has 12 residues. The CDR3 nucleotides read TGTGCCAGCAGCCTCAGGTTGGATACGCAGTATTTT. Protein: CASSLRLDTQYF.

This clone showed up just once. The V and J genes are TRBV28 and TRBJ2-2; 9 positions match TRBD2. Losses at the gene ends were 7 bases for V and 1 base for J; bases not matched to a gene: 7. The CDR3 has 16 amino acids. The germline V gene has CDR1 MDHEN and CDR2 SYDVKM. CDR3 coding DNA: TGTGCCAGCAAGTCTAGCGGGGAGAGGAACACCGGGGAGCTGTTTTTT. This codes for CASKSSGERNTGELFF.

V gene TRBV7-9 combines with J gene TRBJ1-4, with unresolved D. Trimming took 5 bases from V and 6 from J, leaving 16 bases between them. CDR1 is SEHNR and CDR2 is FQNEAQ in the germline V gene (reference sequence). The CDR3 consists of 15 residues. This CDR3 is CASSPTAPLDEKLFF. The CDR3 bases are TGTGCCAGCAGCCCTACCGCACCTTTGGATGAAAAACTGTTTTTT.

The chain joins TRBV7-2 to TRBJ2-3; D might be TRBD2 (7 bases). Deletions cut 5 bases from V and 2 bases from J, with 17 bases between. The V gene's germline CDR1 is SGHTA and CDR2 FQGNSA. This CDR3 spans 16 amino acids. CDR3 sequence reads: CASSPQGGGFTDTQYF. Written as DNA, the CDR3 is TGTGCCAGCAGCCCGCAGGGAGGGGGTTTCACAGATACGCAGTATTTT.

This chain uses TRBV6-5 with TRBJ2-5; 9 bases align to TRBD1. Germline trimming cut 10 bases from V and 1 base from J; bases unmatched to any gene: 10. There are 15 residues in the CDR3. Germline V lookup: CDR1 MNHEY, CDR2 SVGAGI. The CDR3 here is CAIRKRTGVQETQYF. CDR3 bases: TGTGCCATACGAAAACGGACAGGGGTCCAAGAGACCCAGTACTTC.

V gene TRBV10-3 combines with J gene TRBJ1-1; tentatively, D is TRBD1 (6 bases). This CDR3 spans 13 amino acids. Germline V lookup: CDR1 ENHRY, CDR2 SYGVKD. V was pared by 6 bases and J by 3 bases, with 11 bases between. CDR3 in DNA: TGTGCCATCAGATTGCCAGGGGACACTGAAGCTTTCTTT. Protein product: CAIRLPGDTEAFF.

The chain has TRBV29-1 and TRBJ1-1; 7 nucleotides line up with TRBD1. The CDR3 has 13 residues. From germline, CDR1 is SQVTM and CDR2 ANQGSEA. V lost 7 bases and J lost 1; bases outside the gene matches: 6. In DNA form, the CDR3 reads TGCAGCGCCACGGGACAGCAGAACACTGAAGCTTTCTTT. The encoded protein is CSATGQQNTEAFF.

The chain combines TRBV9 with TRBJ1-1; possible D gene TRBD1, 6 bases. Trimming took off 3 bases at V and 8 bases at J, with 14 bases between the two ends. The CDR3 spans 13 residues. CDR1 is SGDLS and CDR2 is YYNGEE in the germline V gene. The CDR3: CASSATGPGEAFF. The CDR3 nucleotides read TGTGCCAGCAGCGCGACAGGACCCGGGGAAGCTTTCTTT.

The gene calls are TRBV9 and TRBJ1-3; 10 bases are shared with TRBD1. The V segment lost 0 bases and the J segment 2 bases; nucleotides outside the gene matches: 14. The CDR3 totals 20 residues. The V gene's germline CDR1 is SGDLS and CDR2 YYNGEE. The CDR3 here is CASSVAPPSQTGGTGNTIYF. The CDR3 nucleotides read TGTGCCAGCAGCGTAGCCCCCCCGTCCCAGACAGGGGGCACTGGAAACACCATATATTTT.

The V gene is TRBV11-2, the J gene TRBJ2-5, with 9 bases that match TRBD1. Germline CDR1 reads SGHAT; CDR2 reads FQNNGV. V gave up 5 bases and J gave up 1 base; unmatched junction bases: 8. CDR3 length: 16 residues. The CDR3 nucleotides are TGTGCCAGCAGCCCCCGGACAGGGGCCCCCCAAGAGACCCAGTACTTC. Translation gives CASSPRTGAPQETQYF. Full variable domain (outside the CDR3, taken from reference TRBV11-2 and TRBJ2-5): EAGVAQSPRYKIIEKRQSVAFWCNPISGHATLYWYQQILGQGPKLLIQFQNNGVVDDSQLPKDRFSAERLKGVDSTLKIQPAKLEDSAVYLCASSPRTGAPQETQYFGPGTRLLVL.

CDR3 sequence reads: CASSLNNLEQYF. Here the CDR3 DNA reads TGTGCCAGCAGCTTGAATAACTTGGAGCAGTACTTC. The chain links TRBV5-4 to TRBJ2-7; D not resolved. Per the germline V gene, CDR1 is SGHNT and CDR2 is YYREEE (reference sequence). V dropped 1 base and J dropped 7 bases, with 9 bases sitting between them. There are 12 residues in the CDR3.

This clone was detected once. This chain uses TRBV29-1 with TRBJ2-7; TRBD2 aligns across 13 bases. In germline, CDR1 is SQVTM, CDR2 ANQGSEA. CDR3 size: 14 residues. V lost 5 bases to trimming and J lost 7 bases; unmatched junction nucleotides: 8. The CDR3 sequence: CSVLGTSGASEQYF. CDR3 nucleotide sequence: TGCAGCGTTCTAGGGACTAGCGGGGCGAGTGAGCAGTACTTC.

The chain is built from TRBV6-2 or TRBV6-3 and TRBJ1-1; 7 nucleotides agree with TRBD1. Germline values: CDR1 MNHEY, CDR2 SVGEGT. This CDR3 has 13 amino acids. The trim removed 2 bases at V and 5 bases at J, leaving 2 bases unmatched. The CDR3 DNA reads TGTGCCAGCAGTTACCTCAGGGGGACTGAAGCTTTCTTT. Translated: CASSYLRGTEAFF.

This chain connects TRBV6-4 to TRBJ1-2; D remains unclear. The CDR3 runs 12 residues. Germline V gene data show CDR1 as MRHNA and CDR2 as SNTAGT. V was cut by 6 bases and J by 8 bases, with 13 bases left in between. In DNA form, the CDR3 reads TGTGCCAGCAGGCTAGAGGGCTGGGGCTACACCTTC. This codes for CASRLEGWGYTF.

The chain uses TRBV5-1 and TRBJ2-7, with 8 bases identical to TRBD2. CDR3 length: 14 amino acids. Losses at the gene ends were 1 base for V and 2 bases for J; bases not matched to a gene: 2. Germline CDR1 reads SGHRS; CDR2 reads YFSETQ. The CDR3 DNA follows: TGCGCCAGCAGCTTGCCCGGGGGGGCCTACGAGCAGTACTTC. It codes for CASSLPGGAYEQYF.

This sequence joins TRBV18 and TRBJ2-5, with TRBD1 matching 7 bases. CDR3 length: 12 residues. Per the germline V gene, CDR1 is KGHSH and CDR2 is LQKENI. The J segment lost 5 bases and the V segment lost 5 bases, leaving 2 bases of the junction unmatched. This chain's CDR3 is CASSGTVETQYF. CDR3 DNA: TGTGCCAGCTCAGGGACAGTGGAGACCCAGTACTTC.

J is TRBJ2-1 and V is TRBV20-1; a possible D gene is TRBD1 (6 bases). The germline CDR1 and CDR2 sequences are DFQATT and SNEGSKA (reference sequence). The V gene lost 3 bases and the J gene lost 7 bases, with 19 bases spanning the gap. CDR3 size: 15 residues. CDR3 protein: CSASRDTIGGNEQFF. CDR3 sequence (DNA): TGCAGTGCTAGTAGGGACACCATCGGCGGGAATGAGCAGTTCTTC.

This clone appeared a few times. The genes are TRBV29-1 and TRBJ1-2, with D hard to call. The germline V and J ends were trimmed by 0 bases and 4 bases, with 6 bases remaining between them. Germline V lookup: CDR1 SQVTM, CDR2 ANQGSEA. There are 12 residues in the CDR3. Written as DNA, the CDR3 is TGCAGCGTTGAAGAGGGAGCCTATGGCTACACCTTC. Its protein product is CSVEEGAYGYTF. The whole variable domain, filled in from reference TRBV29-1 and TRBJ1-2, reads SAVISQKPSRDICQRGTSLTIQCQVDSQVTMMFWYRQQPGQSLTLIATANQGSEATYESGFVIDKFPISRPNLTFSTLTVSNMSPEDSSIYLCSVEEGAYGYTFGSGTRLTVV.

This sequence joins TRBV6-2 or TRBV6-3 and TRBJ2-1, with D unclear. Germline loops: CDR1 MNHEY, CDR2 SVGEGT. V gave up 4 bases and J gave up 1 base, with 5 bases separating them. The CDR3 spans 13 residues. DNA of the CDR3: TGTGCCAGCAGTTCTGTGTCCTACAATGAGCAGTTCTTC. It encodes CASSSVSYNEQFF.

DNA of the CDR3: TGTGCCAGCTCACGAGTCCCCTATAATTCACCCCTCCACTTT. Amino acids: CASSRVPYNSPLHF. This chain uses TRBV18 with TRBJ1-6, with D hard to call. The CDR3 covers 14 residues. V lost 4 bases and J 2 bases, leaving 6 bases between the germline ends. The germline gives CDR1 KGHSH, CDR2 LQKENI.

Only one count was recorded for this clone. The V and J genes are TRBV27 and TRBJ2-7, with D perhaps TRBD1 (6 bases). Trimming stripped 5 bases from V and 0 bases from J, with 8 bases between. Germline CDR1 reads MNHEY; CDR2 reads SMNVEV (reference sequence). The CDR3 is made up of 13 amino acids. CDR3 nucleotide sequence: TGTGCCAGCAGTGGACAGAGCTCCTACGAGCAGTACTTC. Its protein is CASSGQSSYEQYF.

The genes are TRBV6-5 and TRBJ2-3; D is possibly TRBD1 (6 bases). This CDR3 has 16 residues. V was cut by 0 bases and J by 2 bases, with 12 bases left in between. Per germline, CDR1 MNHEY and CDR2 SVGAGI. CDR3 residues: CASSYSPGAYTDTQYF. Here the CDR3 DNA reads TGTGCCAGCAGTTACTCGCCAGGGGCTTACACAGATACGCAGTATTTT.

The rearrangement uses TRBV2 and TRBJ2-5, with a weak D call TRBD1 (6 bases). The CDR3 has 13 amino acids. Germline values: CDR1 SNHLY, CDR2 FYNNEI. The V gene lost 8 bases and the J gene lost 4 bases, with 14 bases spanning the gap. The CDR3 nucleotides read TGTGCCAGCGGGGGCCGCCTCGGAGAGACCCAGTACTTC. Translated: CASGGRLGETQYF.

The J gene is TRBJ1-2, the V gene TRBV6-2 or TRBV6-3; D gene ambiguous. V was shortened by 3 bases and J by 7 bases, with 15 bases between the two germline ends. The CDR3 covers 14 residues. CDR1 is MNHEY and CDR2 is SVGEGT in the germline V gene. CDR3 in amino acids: CASSYSQTPLGYTF. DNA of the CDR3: TGTGCCAGCAGTTATTCACAGACGCCCCTTGGCTACACCTTC.

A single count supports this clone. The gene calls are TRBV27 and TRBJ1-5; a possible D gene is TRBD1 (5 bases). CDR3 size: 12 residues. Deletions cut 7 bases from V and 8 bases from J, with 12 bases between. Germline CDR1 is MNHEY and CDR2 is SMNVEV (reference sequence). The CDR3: CASTSGVEPQHF. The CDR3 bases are TGTGCCAGCACCTCGGGGGTTGAGCCCCAGCATTTT.

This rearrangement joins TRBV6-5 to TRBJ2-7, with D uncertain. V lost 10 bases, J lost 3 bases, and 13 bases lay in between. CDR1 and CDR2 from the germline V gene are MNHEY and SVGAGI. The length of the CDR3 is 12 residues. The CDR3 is CATYLELYEQYF. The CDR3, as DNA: TGTGCCACCTACTTAGAACTCTACGAGCAGTACTTC.

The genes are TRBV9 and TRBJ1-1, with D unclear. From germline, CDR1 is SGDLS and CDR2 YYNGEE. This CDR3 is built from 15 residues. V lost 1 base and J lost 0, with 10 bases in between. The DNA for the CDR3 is TGTGCCAGCAGCGTAAACGCAGGCATGAACACTGAAGCTTTCTTT. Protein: CASSVNAGMNTEAFF.